The 10 T cell receptor beta chains below all came from one sample that was sequenced in a study of Ad26.COV2.S vaccination and SARS-CoV-2 variants (dated by TCRdb to the early 2020s). Library prep was done by the immunoSEQ multiplex PCR assay. TCRdb limited this immuneACCESS table to in-frame rearrangements with V and J called. A share of clones is missing; checked studies link under half to unresolved V genes, and the rest is unexplained. For this sample there are about 350,000 clones; 92% appear just once. The ten largest clonotypes hold about 3.9% of the sample. The sample's time point label is to be understood as: individuals recovered from natural SARS-CoV-2 infection. The material was peripheral blood, obtained after recovery from COVID-19. These receptors came from a human donor who had recovered from COVID-19.

DNA for the CDR3: TGTGCCAGCAGTTACTCGGCAGGGGCAGGGGCCAACGTCCTGACTTTC. It specifies CASSYSAGAGANVLTF. This chain links TRBV6-5 with TRBJ2-6; D may be TRBD1 (6 bases). Per germline, CDR1 MNHEY and CDR2 SVGAGI. The V gene lost 0 bases and the J gene lost 4 bases, with 10 bases spanning the gap. The CDR3 is 16 amino acids.

V gene TRBV3-1 (or the pseudogene TRBV3-2) combines with J gene TRBJ2-2; 8 bases agree with TRBD1. The V segment lost 2 bases and the J segment 1 base; nucleotides outside the gene matches: 9. The CDR3 is made up of 18 amino acids. The germline V gene encodes CDR1 LGHDT and CDR2 YNNKEL (reference sequence). As DNA, the CDR3 is TGTGCCAGCAGCCAAACCGGACAGGGAGAAAGGAACACCGGGGAGCTGTTTTTT. This encodes CASSQTGQGERNTGELFF.

V usage is TRBV10-3 and J usage is TRBJ1-1; TRBD1 matches at 7 bases. The ends lost 2 bases at V and 6 bases at J; junction bases unmatched: 3. The CDR3 covers 13 residues. The germline CDR1 and CDR2 sequences are ENHRY and SYGVKD. In DNA form, the CDR3 reads TGTGCCATCAGTGAGCACAGGGGCGCTGAAGCTTTCTTT. The encoded protein is CAISEHRGAEAFF.

V is TRBV9 and J is TRBJ1-1, with D perhaps TRBD1 (6 bases). The CDR3 has 17 amino acids. Germline-derived CDR1 and CDR2 are SGDLS and YYNGEE. V was shortened by 4 bases and J by 1 base, with 20 bases between the two germline ends. Here the CDR3 reads CASSPGAGDAKNTEAFF. For the CDR3, the DNA is TGTGCCAGCAGCCCTGGGGCAGGGGACGCGAAGAACACTGAAGCTTTCTTT. Using reference TRBV9 and TRBJ1-1 for the parts outside the CDR3, the full variable domain is DSGVTQTPKHLITATGQRVTLRCSPRSGDLSVYWYQQSLDQGLQFLIQYYNGEERAKGNILERFSAQQFPDLHSELNLSSLELGDSALYFCASSPGAGDAKNTEAFFGQGTRLTVV.

A single count supports this clone. The V and J genes are TRBV29-1 and TRBJ1-6; unclear D gene. Germline CDR1 SQVTM, CDR2 ANQGSEA. CDR3 length: 13 residues. The ends were cut back, 0 bases at V and 7 bases at J, with 7 bases in the middle. The CDR3: CSVEESRNSPLHF. The DNA for the CDR3 is TGCAGCGTTGAAGAGTCCCGAAATTCACCCCTCCACTTT. Full variable domain (remainder filled in from reference TRBV29-1 and TRBJ1-6): SAVISQKPSRDICQRGTSLTIQCQVDSQVTMMFWYRQQPGQSLTLIATANQGSEATYESGFVIDKFPISRPNLTFSTLTVSNMSPEDSSIYLCSVEESRNSPLHFGNGTRLTVT.

This chain joins TRBV3-1 (or the pseudogene TRBV3-2) and TRBJ1-1; 7 bases are a match to TRBD1. The CDR3 has 16 residues. J gave up 4 bases and V 4 bases, and 12 bases lay outside the gene matches. Germline V gene data show CDR1 as LGHDT and CDR2 as YNNKEL (reference sequence). The CDR3 DNA reads TGTGCCAGCAGCCCCCGGGGCAGGGGGTCTATCACTGAAGCTTTCTTT. Its protein product is CASSPRGRGSITEAFF.

The CDR3 nucleotides read TGTGCCAGCAGCTTCGATGCGGGGGGCCCCCAGAATGAGCAGTTCTTC. Amino acid sequence: CASSFDAGGPQNEQFF. The chain recombines TRBV5-4 with TRBJ2-1; 8 bases fit TRBD2. V was pared by 2 bases and J by 7 bases, with 11 bases of the junction left unmatched. The CDR3 extends over 16 amino acids. The germline CDR1 and CDR2 sequences are SGHNT and YYREEE (reference sequence).

This clone is a singleton in its sample. The rearrangement links TRBV27 to TRBJ1-5; 9 bases are shared with TRBD1. The trim removed 2 bases at V and 5 bases at J, leaving 4 bases unmatched. Looked up from germline, CDR1 is MNHEY and CDR2 is SMNVEV (reference sequence). CDR3 length: 15 residues. The CDR3 region is CASSLVTGGHQPQHF. In nucleotides, the CDR3 is TGTGCCAGCAGTTTAGTGACAGGGGGACATCAGCCCCAGCATTTT.

The V call is TRBV19, the J call TRBJ2-7, with D perhaps TRBD1 or TRBD2 (6 bases each). The CDR3 covers 15 residues. From germline, CDR1 is LNHDA and CDR2 SQIVND (reference sequence). Between the trimmed V and J ends, which lost 1 base and 3 bases, there was a span of 13 bases. CDR3 sequence: CASSIGSRGHYEQYF. The CDR3 DNA reads TGTGCCAGTAGTATAGGGAGCCGGGGGCACTACGAGCAGTACTTC.

The chain has TRBV4-1 and TRBJ2-3; D unclear. CDR3 length: 17 amino acids. CDR1 and CDR2 (germline): MGHRA, YSYEKL. Trimming removed 0 bases at V and 0 bases at J, with 13 bases between. The DNA of the CDR3 is TGCGCCAGCAGCCAAGATCGGGTCGCGAGTAGCACAGATACGCAGTATTTT. Translated: CASSQDRVASSTDTQYF.